Presented here are 6 T cell receptor beta chains from one specimen sequenced in a study of tumor and adjacent non-tumor tissue in lung cancer. RNA was extracted from bulk tissue without any cell sorting. The library came from three nested PCR rounds adapted from ARM-PCR protocols. MiXCR was run by TCRdb on the multiplex PCR reads, yielding one entry per CDR3 protein. The table lists about 110,000 distinct CDR3 sequences, 84% of them singletons. Source material: lung tumor tissue. The receptors originated from an older man with non-small cell lung cancer.

Concerning this clonotype itself: Germline is not matched at one junction end, which may reflect a read error. The V call is TRBV10-3, the J call TRBJ2-2, with TRBD1 matching over 7 bases. From germline, CDR1 is ENHRY and CDR2 SYGVKD. The CDR3 sequence is 15 residues long. The CDR3 sequence is CAITTGASYTGKLFF. The CDR3 DNA sequence: TGTGCCATCACTACAGGGGCGAGTTACACCGGGAAGCTGTTTTTT.

V and J are TRBV5-4 and TRBJ1-1; the D is unclear. Germline lookup yields CDR1 SGHNT and CDR2 YYREEE (reference sequence). There are 13 residues in the CDR3. The CDR3 sequence is CTNSLDFRQGAFF. As DNA, the CDR3 is TGTACCAACAGCTTGGATTTTCGGCAAGGAGCTTTCTTT.

As concerns this clonotype: The junction departs from germline at one end; a sequencing error may be responsible. The chain recombines TRBV4-3 with TRBJ2-1; D is perhaps TRBD1 (5 bases). This CDR3 is 15 amino acids long. CDR1 LGHNA and CDR2 YSLEER come from the germline V gene. The chain's CDR3 is CARSQDLGVGNEQFF. CDR3 DNA sequence: TGCGCCAGGAGCCAAGATTTAGGGGTTGGGAATGAGCAGTTCTTC.

The chain has TRBV5-1 and TRBJ2-3, with 10 bases aligning to TRBD2. CDR1 and CDR2 from the germline V gene are SGHRS and YFSETQ. The CDR3 is made up of 16 amino acids. With 9 bases clipped from V and 1 base from J, the junction kept 11 bases outside the gene matches. CDR3 in amino acids: CANSLSGLAGTDTQYF. The CDR3 nucleotides read TGCGCCAACAGTTTGTCCGGACTAGCGGGCACAGATACGCAGTATTTT.

In this sample, this clonotype turned up once. The junction does not match germline at one end; this may be a read error. This chain links TRBV4-2 with TRBJ2-1; D remains ambiguous. CDR3 length: 13 residues. In germline, CDR1 is LGHNA, CDR2 YNFKEQ. The CDR3 reads CAGSQVNDNEQFF. For the CDR3, the DNA is TGTGCCGGCAGCCAAGTGAATGACAATGAGCAGTTCTTC.

Worth noting for this clonotype: The junction departs from germline at one end; a sequencing error may be responsible. The chain couples TRBV5-4 to TRBJ2-3; 7 bases are a match to TRBD2. This CDR3 has 15 amino acids. The germline V gene has CDR1 SGHNT and CDR2 YYREEE (reference sequence). The CDR3 here is CVSSGGTISTDMQYF. CDR3 coding DNA: TGTGTCAGCAGCGGAGGGACTATAAGCACAGATATGCAGTATTTT. The full variable domain, its missing parts supplied by reference TRBV5-4 and TRBJ2-3, is ETGVTQSPTHLIKTRGQQVTLRCSSQSGHNTVSWYQQALGQGPQFIFQYYREEENGRGNFPPRFSGLQFPNYSSELNVNALELDDSALYLCVSSGGTISTDMQYFGPGTRLTVL.